One T cell receptor (beta chain) is described in this entry. Generated by immunoSEQ multiplex PCR, the TCRdb table keeps only in-frame clones and is missing some. This table has around 24,000 clones, over 80% appearing once. The record originates from a study of somatic mutations in cytotoxic T cells in rheumatoid arthritis. CDR3 size: 14 residues. V shed 3 bases, J shed 3 bases, and the junction held 5 bases outside the gene matches. Germline V gene lookup returns CDR1 SGHRS and CDR2 YFSETQ. The sequenced material came from CD8+ T cells sorted from blood. The receptor's source is a middle-aged man in good health. The gene calls are TRBV5-1 and TRBJ1-1; 7 nucleotides agree with TRBD1. CDR3 sequence reads: CASSSTGFDTEAFF. DNA of the CDR3: TGCGCCAGCAGCTCGACAGGGTTCGACACTGAAGCTTTCTTT. Together with reference TRBV5-1 and TRBJ1-1, the CDR3 gives the full variable domain: KAGVTQTPRYLIKTRGQQVTLSCSPISGHRSVSWYQQTPGQGLQFLFEYFSETQRNKGNFPGRFSGRQFSNSRSEMNVSTLELGDSALYLCASSSTGFDTEAFFGQGTRLTVV.